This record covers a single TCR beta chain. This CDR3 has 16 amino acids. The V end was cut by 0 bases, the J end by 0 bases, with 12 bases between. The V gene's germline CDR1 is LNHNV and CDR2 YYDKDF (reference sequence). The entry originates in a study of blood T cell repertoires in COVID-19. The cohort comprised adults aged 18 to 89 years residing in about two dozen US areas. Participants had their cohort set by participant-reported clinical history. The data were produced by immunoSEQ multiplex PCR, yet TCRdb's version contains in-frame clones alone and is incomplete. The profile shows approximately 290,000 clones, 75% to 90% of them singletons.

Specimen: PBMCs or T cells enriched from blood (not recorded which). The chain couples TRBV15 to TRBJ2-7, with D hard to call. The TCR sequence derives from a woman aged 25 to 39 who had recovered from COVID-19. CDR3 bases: TGTGCCACCAGCAGAGATTACTATGGCAGCTCCTACGAGCAGTACTTC. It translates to CATSRDYYGSSYEQYF.